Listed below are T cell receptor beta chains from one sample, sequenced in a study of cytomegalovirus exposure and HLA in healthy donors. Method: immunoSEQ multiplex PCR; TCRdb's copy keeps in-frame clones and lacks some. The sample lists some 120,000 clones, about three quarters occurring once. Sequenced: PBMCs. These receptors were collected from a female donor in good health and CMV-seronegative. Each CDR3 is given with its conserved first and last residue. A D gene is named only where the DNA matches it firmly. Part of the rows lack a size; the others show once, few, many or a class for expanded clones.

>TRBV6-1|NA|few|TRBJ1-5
CASSERLGREDEPQHF
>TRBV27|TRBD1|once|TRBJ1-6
CASSPTGATYNSPLHF
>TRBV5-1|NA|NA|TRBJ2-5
CASSLNPDQETQYF
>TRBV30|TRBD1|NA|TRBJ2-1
CAWSRSQGAEQFF
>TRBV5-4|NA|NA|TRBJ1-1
CASSQVESGTEAFF
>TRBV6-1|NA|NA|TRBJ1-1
CASSDRGTYTEAFF
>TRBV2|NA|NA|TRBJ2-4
CASFQGGDKNIQYF
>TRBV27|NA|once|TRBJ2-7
CASSAGTIFYEQYF
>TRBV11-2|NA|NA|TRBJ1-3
CASSLDQGISGNTIYF
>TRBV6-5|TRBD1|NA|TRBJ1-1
CASSYRQGIALIEAFF
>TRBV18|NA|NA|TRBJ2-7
CASSPEDRIDTYEQYF
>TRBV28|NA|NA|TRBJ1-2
CAIQGSNEQGSNYYGYTF
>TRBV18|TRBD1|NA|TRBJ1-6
CASSRTGEGYSPLHF
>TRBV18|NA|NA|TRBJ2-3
CASSPLAETTDTQYF
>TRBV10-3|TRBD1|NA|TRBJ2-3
CAIRGVGTGNSPDTQYF